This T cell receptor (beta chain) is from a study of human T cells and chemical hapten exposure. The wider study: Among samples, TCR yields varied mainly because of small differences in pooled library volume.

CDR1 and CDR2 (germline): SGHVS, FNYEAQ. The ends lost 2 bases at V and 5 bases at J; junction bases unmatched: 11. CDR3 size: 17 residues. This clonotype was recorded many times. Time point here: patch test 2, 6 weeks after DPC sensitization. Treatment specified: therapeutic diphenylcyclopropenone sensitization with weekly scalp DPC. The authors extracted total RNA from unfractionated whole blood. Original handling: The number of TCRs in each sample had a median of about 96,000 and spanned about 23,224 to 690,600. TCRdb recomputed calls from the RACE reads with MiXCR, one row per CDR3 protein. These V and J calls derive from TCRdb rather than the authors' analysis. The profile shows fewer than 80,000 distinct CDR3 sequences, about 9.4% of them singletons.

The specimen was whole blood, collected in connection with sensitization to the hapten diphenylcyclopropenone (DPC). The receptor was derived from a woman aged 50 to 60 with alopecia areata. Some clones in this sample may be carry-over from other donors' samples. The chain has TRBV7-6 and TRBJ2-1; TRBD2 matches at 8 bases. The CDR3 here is CASSLNPPLAGNNEQFF. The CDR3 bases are TGTGCCAGCAGCTTAAACCCCCCCCTAGCGGGCAACAATGAGCAGTTCTTC.